The clone carrying this TCR beta chain occurred a few times. Its antigen is unidentified. These data are taken from a study of T cells in Graves' hyperthyroidism and ophthalmopathy. Study-wide results and limits: Blood held most thyroid clonotypes expanded above 0.001 frequency.

Regions amplified from RNA transcripts were the TCR beta CDR3 regions. With the HTBI primer set, the TCR CDR3 went through a first round of RT-PCR. TCRdb independently ran MiXCR on the multiplex PCR reads; one entry per CDR3 protein. There are about 640,000 distinct CDR3 sequences in the sample; roughly 15% occur only once, and around 13% lies in the top ten. J lost 4 bases, V lost 5 bases, and 10 bases had no gene match. CDR1 and CDR2 from the germline V gene are SGHAT and FQNNGV. The CDR3 extends over 18 amino acids. This chain links TRBV11-2 with TRBJ2-1; 14 nucleotides match TRBD2. The receptor was derived from a woman aged 50 to 60 with Graves' ophthalmopathy. The sequencing input was blood. Here the CDR3 reads CASSVAGTSGSGYNEQFF. The CDR3, as DNA: TGTGCCAGCAGCGTCGCCGGGACTAGCGGGAGTGGGTACAATGAGCAGTTCTTC.